This TCR beta chain was captured in a study of T-cell reconstitution after alpha-beta-depleted transplantation in children. Study-wide results and limits: After transplant, high TCRbeta diversity at day 60 in some patients arose from surviving recipient T cells and thymic progenitors. A year post-transplant, T-cell counts and diversity derived mostly from newly produced T cells. Alpha-beta T cells present about two months after transplant were reported to originate from several hundred expanded graft clones.

Preparation of the TCRbeta library was carried out with unique molecular identifiers. TCRdb reprocessed the PCR reads with MiXCR, giving one entry per CDR3 protein. The profile covers roughly 30,000 distinct CDR3 sequences, with 6% to 8.5% appearing a single time and around 25% taken by the ten largest. This clonotype was seen ten or more times. Its antigen is still unknown. Per germline, CDR1 SGHNT and CDR2 YYREEE (reference sequence). Germline trimming cut 5 bases from V and 7 bases from J; bases unmatched to any gene: 4. The CDR3 extends over 14 amino acids. Sequenced material: peripheral blood, taken 60 days after TCRalphabeta/CD19-depleted stem cell transplant. The rearrangement joins TRBV5-4 to TRBJ1-6, with TRBD1 matching 9 bases. The clonotype comes from a child younger than two who had a stem cell transplant for acute myeloid leukemia, so the T cells may come from the graft donor. CDR3 nucleotides: TGTGCCAGCAGAGGGGACAGGGTCAATTCACCCCTCCACTTT. It encodes CASRGDRVNSPLHF. Together with reference TRBV5-4 and TRBJ1-6, the CDR3 gives the full variable domain: ETGVTQSPTHLIKTRGQQVTLRCSSQSGHNTVSWYQQALGQGPQFIFQYYREEENGRGNFPPRFSGLQFPNYSSELNVNALELDDSALYLCASRGDRVNSPLHFGNGTRLTVT.